The 17 T cell receptor beta chains given below trace back to one sample, sequenced in a study of early T cells in non-severe SARS-CoV-2 infection. TCRdb re-analysed the 5' RACE reads in MiXCR, keeping a single row per CDR3 protein. The sample carries some 100,000 distinct CDR3 sequences, roughly 15% recorded once. The specimen sequenced was whole blood. The receptors shown here come from an adult who was a healthcare worker with PCR-confirmed SARS-CoV-2 infection or an uninfected control (not recorded which).

The chain links TRBV6-6 to TRBJ2-3, with 8 bases aligning to TRBD2. This CDR3 has 14 amino acids. J lost 4 bases, V lost 10 bases, and 10 bases had no gene match. CDR1 MNHNY and CDR2 SVGAGI come from the germline V gene (reference sequence). The CDR3 DNA follows: TGTGCCAACATCCCCGGGGGGGGCTCAGATACGCAGTATTTT. Amino acids: CANIPGGGSDTQYF.

This clonotype has more than one count but fewer than ten. The V and J genes are TRBV5-1 and TRBJ1-4; TRBD1 matches 7 bases. V gave up 0 bases and J gave up 1 base; unmatched junction bases: 12. Germline V gene sequence: CDR1 SGHRS, CDR2 YFSETQ. CDR3 length: 19 residues. CDR3 residues: CASSLVVRAGGRTNEKLFF. CDR3 bases: TGCGCCAGCAGCTTGGTGGTGCGGGCAGGGGGTCGAACTAATGAAAAACTGTTTTTT.

At least ten counts were recorded for this clonotype. V and J are TRBV5-1 and TRBJ1-2; tentatively, D is TRBD1 (5 bases). Trimming removed 4 bases at V and 4 bases at J, with 17 bases between. The CDR3 is made up of 15 amino acids. Germline V gives CDR1 SGHRS, CDR2 YFSETQ. CDR3: CASSMVGGSSYGYTF. CDR3 nucleotides: TGCGCCAGCAGCATGGTTGGGGGGAGTAGCTATGGCTACACCTTC.

The J gene is TRBJ1-2, the V gene TRBV27; D is possibly TRBD1 (5 bases). Germline assignment: CDR1 MNHEY and CDR2 SMNVEV (reference sequence). This CDR3 contains 15 residues. The V and J ends lost 6 bases and 0 bases respectively, with 14 bases between them. CDR3 sequence: CASRNSAGPNYGYTF. CDR3 sequence (DNA): TGTGCCAGCAGAAATTCGGCAGGGCCTAACTATGGCTACACCTTC.

This clonotype showed up many times. The CDR3 loop is CASSPSGGSRETQYF. CDR3 DNA sequence: TGTGCCAGCAGCCCCAGCGGGGGTTCTCGAGAGACCCAGTACTTC. This rearrangement joins TRBV6-2 or TRBV6-3 to TRBJ2-5, with TRBD2 matching 8 bases. CDR1 and CDR2 (germline): MNHEY, SVGEGT. The CDR3 totals 15 residues. Unmatched junction bases numbered 10, after V lost 6 bases and J lost 4 bases.

This clonotype has more than one count but fewer than ten. V is TRBV12-3 or TRBV12-4 and J is TRBJ1-1; TRBD1 is a possible D gene (6 bases). The CDR3 extends over 14 amino acids. The V gene lost 9 bases and the J gene lost 4 bases, with 18 bases spanning the gap. CDR3 amino acids: CASPNPGDPTEAFF. The CDR3 nucleotides read TGTGCCAGTCCGAATCCAGGGGATCCCACTGAAGCTTTCTTT.

This clonotype came up many times. The rearrangement uses TRBV7-2 and TRBJ1-5, with no clear D. V lost 1 base to trimming and J lost 0 bases, with 10 bases between them. In germline, CDR1 is SGHTA, CDR2 FQGNSA. The CDR3 has 16 amino acids. For the CDR3, the DNA is TGTGCCAGCAGCTTAGTTGCCACCCGTAGCAATCAGCCCCAGCATTTT. Protein sequence: CASSLVATRSNQPQHF.

The CDR3 sequence: CASSKTGTSGGQYF. The DNA for the CDR3 is TGTGCCAGCAGCAAGACCGGGACTAGCGGCGGGCAGTATTTT. The V gene is TRBV7-2, the J gene TRBJ2-3, with 11 positions matching TRBD2. The germline gives CDR1 SGHTA, CDR2 FQGNSA. The CDR3 totals 14 residues. The V segment lost 5 bases and the J segment 11 bases; nucleotides outside the gene matches: 9.

This clonotype was observed at least ten times. The chain combines TRBV2 with TRBJ2-2; TRBD1 matches at 8 bases. The V gene end was trimmed by 7 bases and the J gene end by 5 bases; junction bases not matched to a gene: 6. The germline CDR1 and CDR2 sequences are SNHLY and FYNNEI. The CDR3 consists of 14 residues. The CDR3: CASTGGGFTGELFF. The DNA of the CDR3 is TGTGCCAGCACAGGGGGCGGTTTTACCGGGGAGCTGTTTTTT.

The chain uses TRBV7-9 and TRBJ1-2; D not resolved. V was cut by 1 base and J by 11 bases, with 5 bases left in between. In germline, CDR1 is SEHNR, CDR2 FQNEAQ (reference sequence). The CDR3 sequence is 10 residues long. The CDR3 region is CASSLGTYTF. CDR3 nucleotide sequence: TGTGCCAGCAGCTTAGGAACTTACACCTTC.

There are many counts of this clonotype. The rearrangement uses TRBV6-1 and TRBJ2-3, with TRBD2 identical over 8 bases. Germline CDR1 MNHNS, CDR2 SASEGT. The CDR3 totals 13 residues. Trimming removed 10 bases from V and 4 bases from J; junction bases left unmatched: 7. The CDR3 reads CATQAGGADTQYF. The CDR3 nucleotides are TGTGCCACCCAGGCGGGGGGAGCAGATACGCAGTATTTT.

V usage is TRBV14 and J usage is TRBJ1-2, with D possibly TRBD1 on 6 matching bases. The CDR3 runs 14 residues. The germline CDR1 and CDR2 sequences are SGHDN and FVKESK. Trimming stripped 1 base from V and 4 bases from J, with 10 bases between. This CDR3 reads CASSQVQGGYGYTF. CDR3 in DNA: TGTGCCAGCAGCCAAGTACAGGGTGGCTATGGCTACACCTTC.

This clonotype came up a few times. V usage is TRBV7-2 and J usage is TRBJ2-1; a possible D gene is TRBD1 (5 bases). The germline V gene encodes CDR1 SGHTA and CDR2 FQGNSA. The CDR3 consists of 14 residues. V dropped 2 bases and J dropped 2 bases, with 7 bases sitting between them. The CDR3 is CASSLLGAYNEQFF. The CDR3 DNA follows: TGTGCCAGCAGCTTATTAGGGGCCTACAATGAGCAGTTCTTC.

This clonotype was found a few times. The chain combines TRBV2 with TRBJ2-5; D call uncertain. The CDR3 consists of 12 residues. Trimming shortened V by 7 bases and J by 5 bases, and 11 bases separated the two germline ends. The germline V gene has CDR1 SNHLY and CDR2 FYNNEI. The CDR3 region is CASKAGWETQYF. The CDR3 bases are TGTGCCAGCAAGGCCGGATGGGAGACCCAGTACTTC.

This clonotype was recorded many times. The chain employs TRBV5-1 and TRBJ2-2; 7 bases fit TRBD2. J was trimmed by 6 bases and V by 1 base; bases with no gene match: 9. The CDR3 length is 16 residues. Germline lookup yields CDR1 SGHRS and CDR2 YFSETQ. CDR3 nucleotide sequence: TGCGCCAGCAGCTTGCGCTCGGGACTACGACCCGGGGAGCTGTTTTTT. Encoded protein: CASSLRSGLRPGELFF. Full variable domain (missing parts from reference TRBV5-1 and TRBJ2-2): KAGVTQTPRYLIKTRGQQVTLSCSPISGHRSVSWYQQTPGQGLQFLFEYFSETQRNKGNFPGRFSGRQFSNSRSEMNVSTLELGDSALYLCASSLRSGLRPGELFFGEGSRLTVL.

This chain uses TRBV6-2 or TRBV6-3 with TRBJ1-1; D remains ambiguous. CDR1 and CDR2 (germline): MNHEY, SVGEGT. The CDR3 covers 14 residues. V lost 7 bases to trimming and J lost 1 base, with 13 bases between them. The CDR3 loop is CASTWTEQNTEAFF. The DNA of the CDR3 is TGTGCCAGCACATGGACGGAACAGAACACTGAAGCTTTCTTT.

This clonotype has only a few counts. V and J are TRBV6-1 and TRBJ2-5; 12 bases fit TRBD2. Germline V CDR1 and CDR2: MNHNS, SASEGT. The CDR3 totals 14 residues. Trimming cost V 5 bases and J 6 bases; bases outside gene matches: 4. Written as DNA, the CDR3 is TGTGCCAGCAGTTCCCGGACTAGCGGGAAGACCCAGTACTTC. Protein: CASSSRTSGKTQYF.